The next 10 T cell receptor beta chains were all read from a single sample in a study of T cell responses to AZD1222 COVID-19 vaccine. Produced via immunoSEQ multiplex PCR; TCRdb's table is partial and in-frame only. This sample yields under 150,000 clones, of which approximately 90% are seen a single time; about 7% belongs to the top ten. The specimen was peripheral blood, collected on day 0 of AZD1222 vaccination. The origin of the receptors is an adult in good health.

V is TRBV11-2 and J is TRBJ2-5; D gene ambiguous. The CDR3 is made up of 13 amino acids. Germline CDR1 reads SGHAT; CDR2 reads FQNNGV. The ends were cut back, 3 bases at V and 1 base at J, with 6 bases in the middle. This CDR3 is CASSFVSQETQYF. In DNA, the CDR3 is TGTGCCAGCAGCTTCGTCAGCCAAGAGACCCAGTACTTC.

The chain joins TRBV5-1 to TRBJ1-6; D remains unclear. Germline V gene data show CDR1 as SGHRS and CDR2 as YFSETQ. The CDR3 loop spans 15 amino acids. V dropped 0 bases and J dropped 6 bases, with 10 bases sitting between them. The CDR3 nucleotides are TGCGCCAGCAGCTTGGAACCTGAGATTAATTCACCCCTCCACTTT. Amino acids: CASSLEPEINSPLHF.

This clone showed up just a few times. The V call is TRBV10-3, the J call TRBJ2-1; D may be TRBD2 (6 bases). The length of the CDR3 is 16 residues. V shed 0 bases and J shed 5 bases, with 14 bases lying between them. CDR1 and CDR2 from the germline V gene are ENHRY and SYGVKD. DNA of the CDR3: TGTGCCATCAGTGAGTCTGGGGGAGGCCTAAACAATGAGCAGTTCTTC. Translated: CAISESGGGLNNEQFF.

The V and J genes are TRBV5-6 and TRBJ2-7, with D maybe TRBD2 (6 bases). The V end lost 3 bases, the J end lost 0 bases, and 22 bases lay between the germline ends. The V gene's germline CDR1 is SGHDT and CDR2 YYEEEE. The CDR3 extends over 18 amino acids. The chain's CDR3 is CASSSGTLSGLSSYEQYF. The CDR3 DNA reads as TGTGCCAGCAGCTCCGGGACCCTGAGCGGGCTGAGCTCCTACGAGCAGTACTTC. The full variable domain, with the rest looked up from reference TRBV5-6 and TRBJ2-7, is DAGVTQSPTHLIKTRGQQVTLRCSPKSGHDTVSWYQQALGQGPQFIFQYYEEEERQRGNFPDRFSGHQFPNYSSELNVNALLLGDSALYLCASSSGTLSGLSSYEQYFGPGTRLTVT.

The chain carries TRBV28 and TRBJ2-4, with TRBD1 identical over 7 bases. With 5 bases clipped from V and 8 bases from J, the junction kept 6 bases outside the gene matches. This CDR3 contains 13 residues. Germline V CDR1 and CDR2: MDHEN, SYDVKM. CDR3 sequence reads: CASSRRQGHIQYF. CDR3 DNA: TGTGCCAGCAGTCGCCGACAGGGTCACATTCAGTACTTC.

This chain links TRBV5-4 with TRBJ2-1; TRBD1 might be the D (5 bases). The ends were cut back, 4 bases at V and 4 bases at J, with 9 bases in the middle. The germline CDR1 and CDR2 sequences are SGHNT and YYREEE (reference sequence). The CDR3 spans 13 residues. Here the CDR3 reads CASSLTAYNEQFF. The CDR3 DNA follows: TGTGCCAGCAGCCTGACAGCTTACAATGAGCAGTTCTTC.

The rearrangement joins TRBV28 to TRBJ2-7; D is ambiguous. Germline assignment: CDR1 MDHEN and CDR2 SYDVKM. The CDR3 length is 13 residues. The V gene lost 6 bases and the J gene lost 0 bases, with 9 bases spanning the gap. In DNA, the CDR3 is TGTGCCAGCAGCCGAAGGAACTCCTACGAGCAGTACTTC. Translation gives CASSRRNSYEQYF.

The chain links TRBV19 to TRBJ2-2; 10 nucleotides agree with TRBD2. CDR1 and CDR2 (germline): LNHDA, SQIVND (reference sequence). The CDR3 loop spans 16 amino acids. Trimming cost V 6 bases and J 7 bases; bases outside gene matches: 11. In nucleotides, the CDR3 is TGTGCCAGTAGCCCAGCTAGCGGGAGAGGGGTCGGGGAGCTGTTTTTT. This gives the protein CASSPASGRGVGELFF.

The chain has TRBV7-2 and TRBJ1-1, with no clear D. CDR1 SGHTA and CDR2 FQGNSA come from the germline V gene. V lost 5 bases and J lost 0, with 7 bases in between. The CDR3 contains 13 residues. The CDR3 DNA reads as TGTGCCAGCAGCCCTGGTATGAACACTGAAGCTTTCTTT. Its protein product is CASSPGMNTEAFF.

The gene calls are TRBV24-1 and TRBJ2-7; 10 bases are a match to TRBD1. Germline V gives CDR1 KGHDR, CDR2 SFDVKD. The CDR3 has 14 amino acids. V lost 3 bases and J lost 6; bases outside the gene matches: 4. DNA for the CDR3: TGTGCCACCAGTGATCCGACAGGGGGCGGCGAGCAGTACTTC. This sequence encodes CATSDPTGGGEQYF.